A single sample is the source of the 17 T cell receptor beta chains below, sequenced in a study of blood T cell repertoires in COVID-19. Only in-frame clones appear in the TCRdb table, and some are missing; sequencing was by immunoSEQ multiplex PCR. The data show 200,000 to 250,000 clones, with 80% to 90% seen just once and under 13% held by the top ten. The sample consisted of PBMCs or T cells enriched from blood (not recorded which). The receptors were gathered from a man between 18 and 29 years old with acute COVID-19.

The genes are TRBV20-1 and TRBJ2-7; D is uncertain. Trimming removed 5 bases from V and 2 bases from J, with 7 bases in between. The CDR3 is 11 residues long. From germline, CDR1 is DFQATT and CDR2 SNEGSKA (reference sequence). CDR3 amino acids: CSAPRAYEQYF. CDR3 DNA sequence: TGCAGTGCTCCCCGAGCCTACGAGCAGTACTTC.

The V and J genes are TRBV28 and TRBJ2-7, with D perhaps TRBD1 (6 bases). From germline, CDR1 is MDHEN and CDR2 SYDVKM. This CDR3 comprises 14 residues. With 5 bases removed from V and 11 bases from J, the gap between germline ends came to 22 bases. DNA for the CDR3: TGTGCCAGCAGTAACCGGACAGCCCCATGGGGGAAGTACTTC. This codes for CASSNRTAPWGKYF.

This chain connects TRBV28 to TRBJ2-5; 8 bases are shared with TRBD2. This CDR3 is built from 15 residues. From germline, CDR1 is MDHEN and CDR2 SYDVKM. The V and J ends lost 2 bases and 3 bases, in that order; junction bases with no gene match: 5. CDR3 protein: CASSLREGGEETQYF. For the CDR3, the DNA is TGTGCCAGCAGTTTACGGGAGGGCGGGGAAGAGACCCAGTACTTC. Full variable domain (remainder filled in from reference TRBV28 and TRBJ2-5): DVKVTQSSRYLVKRTGEKVFLECVQDMDHENMFWYRQDPGLGLRLIYFSYDVKMKEKGDIPEGYSVSREKKERFSLILESASTNQTSMYLCASSLREGGEETQYFGPGTRLLVL.

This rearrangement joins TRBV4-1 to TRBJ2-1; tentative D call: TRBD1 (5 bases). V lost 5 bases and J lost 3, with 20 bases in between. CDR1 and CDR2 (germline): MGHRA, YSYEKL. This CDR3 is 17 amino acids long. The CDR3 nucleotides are TGCGCCAGCAGCAAAGGTGGGGCTACGTCAAGCTACAATGAGCAGTTCTTC. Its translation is CASSKGGATSSYNEQFF.

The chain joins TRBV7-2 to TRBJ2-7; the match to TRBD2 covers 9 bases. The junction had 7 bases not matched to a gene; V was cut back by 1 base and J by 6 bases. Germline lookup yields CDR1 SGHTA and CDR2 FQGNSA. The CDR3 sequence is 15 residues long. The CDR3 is CASSLGGTSFSEQYF. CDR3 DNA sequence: TGTGCCAGCAGCTTAGGCGGGACTAGCTTTAGCGAGCAGTACTTC.

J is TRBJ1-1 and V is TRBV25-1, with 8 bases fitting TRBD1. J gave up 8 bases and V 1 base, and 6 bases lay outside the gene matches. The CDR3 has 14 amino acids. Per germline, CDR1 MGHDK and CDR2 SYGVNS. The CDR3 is CASSESVTGVEAFF. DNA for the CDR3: TGTGCCAGCAGTGAATCGGTGACAGGGGTGGAAGCTTTCTTT.

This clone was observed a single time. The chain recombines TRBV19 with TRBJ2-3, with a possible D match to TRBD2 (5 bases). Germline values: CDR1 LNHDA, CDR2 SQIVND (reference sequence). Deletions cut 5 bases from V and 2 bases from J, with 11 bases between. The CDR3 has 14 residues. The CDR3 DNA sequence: TGTGCCAGTAGTTCCGGACTCAACACAGATACGCAGTATTTT. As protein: CASSSGLNTDTQYF.

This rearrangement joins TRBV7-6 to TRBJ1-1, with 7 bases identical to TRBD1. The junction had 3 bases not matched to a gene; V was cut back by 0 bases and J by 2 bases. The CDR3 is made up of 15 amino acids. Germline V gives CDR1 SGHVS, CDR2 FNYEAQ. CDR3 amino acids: CASSLAGTVNTEAFF. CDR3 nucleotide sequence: TGTGCCAGCAGCTTAGCCGGGACAGTTAACACTGAAGCTTTCTTT.

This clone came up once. The CDR3 DNA is TGTGCCAGCAGCCGATGGGGACAGGGGGCGAACACCGGGGAGCTGTTTTTT. Protein product: CASSRWGQGANTGELFF. The V and J genes are TRBV3-1 (or the pseudogene TRBV3-2) and TRBJ2-2, with 11 bases aligning to TRBD1. V shed 4 bases, J shed 0 bases, and the junction held 4 bases outside the gene matches. Per the germline V gene, CDR1 is LGHDT and CDR2 is YNNKEL (reference sequence). This CDR3 region has 17 residues.

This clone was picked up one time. The CDR3 is CASSNPGQPYEQYF. CDR3 coding DNA: TGTGCCAGCAGCAATCCGGGACAGCCTTACGAGCAGTACTTC. The chain has TRBV7-9 and TRBJ2-7; 7 bases agree with TRBD1. Germline values: CDR1 SEHNR, CDR2 FQNEAQ (reference sequence). The CDR3 consists of 14 residues. V shed 5 bases and J 4 bases; nucleotides not matched to a gene: 8.

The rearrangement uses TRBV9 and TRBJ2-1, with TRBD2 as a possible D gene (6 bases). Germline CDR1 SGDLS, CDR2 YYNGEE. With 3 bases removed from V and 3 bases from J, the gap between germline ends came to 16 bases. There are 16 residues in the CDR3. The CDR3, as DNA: TGTGCCAGCAGCGAGGGATTTAGCGGACTCTACAATGAGCAGTTCTTC. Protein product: CASSEGFSGLYNEQFF.

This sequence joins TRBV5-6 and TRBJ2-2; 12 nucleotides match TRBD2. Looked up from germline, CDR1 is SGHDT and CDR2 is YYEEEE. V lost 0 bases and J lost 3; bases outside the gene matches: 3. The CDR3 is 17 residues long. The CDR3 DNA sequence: TGTGCCAGCAGCTTGGGACTAGCGGGAGTTTACACCGGGGAGCTGTTTTTT. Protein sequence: CASSLGLAGVYTGELFF.

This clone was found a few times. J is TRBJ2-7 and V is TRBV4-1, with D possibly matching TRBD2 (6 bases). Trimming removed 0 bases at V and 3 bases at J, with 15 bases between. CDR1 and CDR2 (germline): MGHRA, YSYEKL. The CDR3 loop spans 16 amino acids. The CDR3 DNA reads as TGCGCCAGCAGCCAAGAGCTCGGGGGTCAGTACTACGAGCAGTACTTC. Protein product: CASSQELGGQYYEQYF.

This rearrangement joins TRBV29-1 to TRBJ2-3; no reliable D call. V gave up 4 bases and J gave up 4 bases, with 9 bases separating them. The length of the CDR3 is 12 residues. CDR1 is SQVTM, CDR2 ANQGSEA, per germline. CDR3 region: CSVASSSDTQYF. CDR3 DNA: TGCAGCGTTGCCTCTAGTTCAGATACGCAGTATTTT.

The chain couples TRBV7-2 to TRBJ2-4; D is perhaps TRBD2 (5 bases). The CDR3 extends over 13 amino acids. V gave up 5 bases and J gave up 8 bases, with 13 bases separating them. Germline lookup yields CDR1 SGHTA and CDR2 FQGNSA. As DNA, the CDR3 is TGTGCCAGCAGCATTGGAGTGAGGGACATTCAGTACTTC. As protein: CASSIGVRDIQYF.

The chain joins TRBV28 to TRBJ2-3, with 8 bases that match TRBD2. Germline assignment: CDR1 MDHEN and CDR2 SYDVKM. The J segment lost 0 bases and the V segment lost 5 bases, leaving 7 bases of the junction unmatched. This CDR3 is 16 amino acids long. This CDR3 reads CASSAHGTSSTDTQYF. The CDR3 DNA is TGTGCCAGCAGTGCCCACGGGACTAGTAGCACAGATACGCAGTATTTT.

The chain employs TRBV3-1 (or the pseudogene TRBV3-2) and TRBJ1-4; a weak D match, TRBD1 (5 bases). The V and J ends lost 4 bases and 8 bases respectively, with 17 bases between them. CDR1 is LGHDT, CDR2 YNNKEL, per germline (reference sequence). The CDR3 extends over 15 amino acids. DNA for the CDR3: TGTGCCAGCAGCCGACCCAGACAGATGGTAGAAAAACTGTTTTTT. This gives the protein CASSRPRQMVEKLFF.